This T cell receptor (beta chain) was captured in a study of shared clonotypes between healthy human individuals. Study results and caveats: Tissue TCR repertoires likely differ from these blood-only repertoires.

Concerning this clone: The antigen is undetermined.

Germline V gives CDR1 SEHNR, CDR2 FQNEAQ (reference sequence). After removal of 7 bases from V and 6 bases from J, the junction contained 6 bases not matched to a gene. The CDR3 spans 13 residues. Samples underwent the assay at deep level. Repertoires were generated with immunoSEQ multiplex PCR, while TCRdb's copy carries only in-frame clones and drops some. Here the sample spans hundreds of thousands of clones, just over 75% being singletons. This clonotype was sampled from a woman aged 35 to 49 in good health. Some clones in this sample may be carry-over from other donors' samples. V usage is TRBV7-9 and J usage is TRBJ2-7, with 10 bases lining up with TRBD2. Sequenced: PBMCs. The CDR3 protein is CASTVAGGTEQYF. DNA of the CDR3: TGTGCCAGCACCGTAGCGGGAGGAACCGAGCAGTACTTC.